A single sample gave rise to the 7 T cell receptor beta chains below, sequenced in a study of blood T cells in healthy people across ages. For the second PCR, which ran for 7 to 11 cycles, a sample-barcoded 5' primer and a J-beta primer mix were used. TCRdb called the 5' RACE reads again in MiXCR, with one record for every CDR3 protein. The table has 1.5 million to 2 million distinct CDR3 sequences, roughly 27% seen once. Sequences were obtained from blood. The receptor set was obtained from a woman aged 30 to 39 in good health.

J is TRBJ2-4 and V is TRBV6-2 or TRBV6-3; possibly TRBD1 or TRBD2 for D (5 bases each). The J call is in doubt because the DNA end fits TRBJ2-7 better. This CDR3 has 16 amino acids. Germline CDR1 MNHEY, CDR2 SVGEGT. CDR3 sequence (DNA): TGTGCCAGCAGTTACGCCATTGGGAAAGGGACCGACGAGCAGTACTTC. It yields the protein CASSYAIGKGTDEQYF.

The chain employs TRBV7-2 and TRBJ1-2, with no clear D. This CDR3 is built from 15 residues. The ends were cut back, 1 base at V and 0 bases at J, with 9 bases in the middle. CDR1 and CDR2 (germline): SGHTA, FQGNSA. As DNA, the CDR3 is TGTGCCAGCAGCTTAGGCCCCTTGGCTAACTATGGCTACACCTTC. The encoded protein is CASSLGPLANYGYTF.

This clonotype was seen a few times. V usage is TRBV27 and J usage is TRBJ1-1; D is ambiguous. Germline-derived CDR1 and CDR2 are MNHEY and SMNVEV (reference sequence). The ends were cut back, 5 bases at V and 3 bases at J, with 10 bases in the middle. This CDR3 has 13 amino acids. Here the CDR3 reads CASSPTSYTEAFF. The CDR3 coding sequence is TGTGCCAGCAGTCCCACAAGTTACACTGAAGCTTTCTTT.

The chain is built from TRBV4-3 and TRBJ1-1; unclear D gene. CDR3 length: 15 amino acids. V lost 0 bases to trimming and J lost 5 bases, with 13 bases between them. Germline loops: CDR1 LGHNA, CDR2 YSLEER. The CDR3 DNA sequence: TGCGCCAGCAGCCAAGAATTTGCGGGTGAGACTGAAGCTTTCTTT. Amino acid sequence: CASSQEFAGETEAFF.

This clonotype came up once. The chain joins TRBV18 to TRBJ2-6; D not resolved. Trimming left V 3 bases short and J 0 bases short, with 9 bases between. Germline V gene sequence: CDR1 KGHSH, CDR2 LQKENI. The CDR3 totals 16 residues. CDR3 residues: CASSPRYSSGANVLTF. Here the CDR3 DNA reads TGTGCCAGCTCACCCCGATATAGCTCTGGGGCCAACGTCCTGACTTTC.

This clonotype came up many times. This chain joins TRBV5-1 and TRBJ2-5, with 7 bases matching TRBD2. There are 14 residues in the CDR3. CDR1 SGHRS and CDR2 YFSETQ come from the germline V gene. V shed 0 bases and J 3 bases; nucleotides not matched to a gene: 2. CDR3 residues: CASSLVLAEETQYF. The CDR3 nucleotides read TGCGCCAGCAGCTTGGTCCTAGCGGAAGAGACCCAGTACTTC.

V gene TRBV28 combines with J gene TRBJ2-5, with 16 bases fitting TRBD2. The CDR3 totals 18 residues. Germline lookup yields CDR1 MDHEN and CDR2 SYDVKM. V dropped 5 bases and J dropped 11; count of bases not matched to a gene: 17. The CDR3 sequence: CASSRPGLAGGPRNEQYF. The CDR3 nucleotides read TGTGCCAGCAGTCGCCCGGGACTAGCGGGAGGGCCTCGGAATGAGCAGTACTTC.